The clone carrying this T cell receptor beta chain appeared many times. Its antigen is as yet unknown. The data were obtained in a study of T cells in Graves' hyperthyroidism and ophthalmopathy. The study, taken as a whole, reports: Most expanded thyroid clonotypes above 0.001 recurred in blood.

RNA transcripts were the template for amplifying TCR beta CDR3 regions. Using the HTBI primer set, a first-round RT-PCR was run on the TCR CDR3. TCRdb redid the calling of the multiplex PCR reads with MiXCR, one entry per CDR3 protein. Among approximately 690,000 distinct CDR3 sequences listed, more than 12% were seen once. The CDR3 has 13 residues. Germline V lookup: CDR1 SNHLY, CDR2 FYNNEI. The ends were cut back, 8 bases at V and 2 bases at J, with 12 bases in the middle. For ophthalmopathy patients, the Clinical Activity Score was at least 3 and the NOSPECS grade at least 4; duration was under 3 months. Diagnosis relied on clinical symptoms, serum thyroxine and TRAb, thyroid ultrasound and orbital computed tomography.

What was sequenced was blood. The TCR sequence derives from a woman between 50 and 59 years old with Graves' ophthalmopathy. V usage is TRBV2 and J usage is TRBJ1-2; TRBD1 might be the D (5 bases). The CDR3 region has the DNA TGTGCCAGCCCCGGGACTGCAAACTATGGCTACACCTTC. It specifies CASPGTANYGYTF.